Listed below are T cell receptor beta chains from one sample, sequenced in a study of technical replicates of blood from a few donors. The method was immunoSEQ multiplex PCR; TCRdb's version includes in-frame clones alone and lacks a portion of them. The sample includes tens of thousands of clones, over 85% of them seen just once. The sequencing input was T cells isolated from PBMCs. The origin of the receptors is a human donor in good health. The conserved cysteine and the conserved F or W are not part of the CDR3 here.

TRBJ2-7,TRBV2,ASSEGAGGTYEQY
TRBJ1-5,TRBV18,ASSPGGGVQPQH
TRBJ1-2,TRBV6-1,ASSEISYRTNYGYT
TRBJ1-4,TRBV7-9,ASSLTLPGSSNEKLF
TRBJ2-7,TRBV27,ASSLPGLAGVNEQY
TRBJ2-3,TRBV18,ASSPWTGTDSDTQC
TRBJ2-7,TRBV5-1,ASSFVFPPNPKGRAGHEQY
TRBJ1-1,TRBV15,ATSRVRVSGTEAF
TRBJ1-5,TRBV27,ASSFYSNQPQH
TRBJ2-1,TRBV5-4,ASSFSNNEQF
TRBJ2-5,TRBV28,ASSQSPRSGTQY
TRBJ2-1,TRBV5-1,ASSSGTSGNEQF
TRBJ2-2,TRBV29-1,SRTGPNTGELF
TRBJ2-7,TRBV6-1,ASSARDSSYEQY
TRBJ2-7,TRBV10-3,AINRGQDEQY
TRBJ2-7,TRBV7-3,ASSLWGGYEQY
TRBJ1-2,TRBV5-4,ASSLSPGTGYGYT
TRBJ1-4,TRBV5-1,ASSRSLGQTNEKLF
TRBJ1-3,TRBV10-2,ASSDPGAVPSGNTIY
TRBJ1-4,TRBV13,ASSGGTVRPLF
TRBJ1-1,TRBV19,ASRQGADMNTEAF
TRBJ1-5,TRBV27,ASSLREQPQH
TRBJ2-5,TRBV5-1,ASRSQGAGGETQY
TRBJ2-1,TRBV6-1,ASSDEAFYNEQF
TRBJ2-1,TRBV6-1,ASSEGGWGSNYNEQF
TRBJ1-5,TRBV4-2,ASSHYLNQPQH
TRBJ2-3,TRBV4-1,ASRPQGMGGDTQY
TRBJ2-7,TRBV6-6,ASSPGGGPYEQY
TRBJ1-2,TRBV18,ASSPSQGGDYGYT
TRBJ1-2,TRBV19,ASSPVAGQYGYT
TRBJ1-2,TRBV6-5,ASSRSPDLGYT
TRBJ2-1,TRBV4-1,ASSLGLAGREQF
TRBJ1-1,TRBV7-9,ASSAWGEAF
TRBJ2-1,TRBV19,ASGETSGISDFNEQF
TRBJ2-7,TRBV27,ASSTRDFPYEQY
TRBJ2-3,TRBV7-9,ASSPPFGTDTQY
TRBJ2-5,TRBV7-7,ASSQNGERVAETQY
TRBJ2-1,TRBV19,ASSMSPGGWDEQF
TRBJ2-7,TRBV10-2,ASTLGQGVEQY
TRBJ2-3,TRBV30,AWEAGDTQY
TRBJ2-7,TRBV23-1,ASSPKGGTPDGSYEQY
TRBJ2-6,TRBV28,ASSPTVHFSGANVLT
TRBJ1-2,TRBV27,ASRLQGRGNYGYT
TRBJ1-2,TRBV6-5,ASSPFGGSGSGYT
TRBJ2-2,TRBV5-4,ASSLFWNTGELF
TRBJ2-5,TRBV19,ASSTLFAGDQETQY